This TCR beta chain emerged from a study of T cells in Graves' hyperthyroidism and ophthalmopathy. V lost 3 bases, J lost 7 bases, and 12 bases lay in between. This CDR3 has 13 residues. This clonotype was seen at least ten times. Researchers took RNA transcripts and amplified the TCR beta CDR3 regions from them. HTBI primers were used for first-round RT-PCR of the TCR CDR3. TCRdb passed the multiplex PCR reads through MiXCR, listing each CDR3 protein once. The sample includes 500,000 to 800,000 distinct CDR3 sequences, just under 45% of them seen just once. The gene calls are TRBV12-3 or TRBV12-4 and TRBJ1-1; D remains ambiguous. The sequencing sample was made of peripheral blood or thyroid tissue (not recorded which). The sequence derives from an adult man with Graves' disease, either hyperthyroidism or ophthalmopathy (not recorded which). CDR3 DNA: TGTGCCAGCAGTTTGATCAGCATGGGTGAAGCTTTCTTT. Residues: CASSLISMGEAFF.